Below, 28 T cell receptor beta chains from the same sample are listed, as sequenced in a study of early T cells in non-severe SARS-CoV-2 infection. A single record per CDR3 protein comes from TCRdb applying MiXCR to the 5' RACE reads. The table includes tens of thousands of distinct CDR3 sequences, under 15% detected once. The input for sequencing was whole blood, taken at baseline. These receptors came from an adult who was a healthcare worker with PCR-confirmed SARS-CoV-2 infection or an uninfected control (not recorded which).

The chain joins TRBV11-2 to TRBJ2-5; TRBD2 agrees at 11 bases. Germline trimming cut 3 bases from V and 2 bases from J; bases unmatched to any gene: 11. CDR1 SGHAT and CDR2 FQNNGV come from the germline V gene. The CDR3 spans 18 residues. CDR3 region: CASSFPAGASGGQETQYF. CDR3 in DNA: TGTGCCAGCAGCTTCCCGGCGGGGGCTAGCGGGGGGCAAGAGACCCAGTACTTC. The full variable domain, in which reference TRBV11-2 and TRBJ2-5 provide the parts outside the CDR3, is EAGVAQSPRYKIIEKRQSVAFWCNPISGHATLYWYQQILGQGPKLLIQFQNNGVVDDSQLPKDRFSAERLKGVDSTLKIQPAKLEDSAVYLCASSFPAGASGGQETQYFGPGTRLLVL.

This clonotype has ten or more counts. DNA for the CDR3: TGTGCCAGCAGCCTCTCCGGGACTAACTACTACGAGCAGTACTTC. As protein: CASSLSGTNYYEQYF. The V call is TRBV13, the J call TRBJ2-7, with 7 bases matching TRBD2. The CDR3 is made up of 15 amino acids. Germline-derived CDR1 and CDR2 are PRHDT and FYEKMQ (reference sequence). The ends lost 5 bases at V and 3 bases at J; junction bases unmatched: 10.

The rearrangement links TRBV5-5 to TRBJ2-7; 10 nucleotides line up with TRBD1. In germline, CDR1 is SGHKS, CDR2 YYEKEE (reference sequence). Germline trimming cut 2 bases from V and 2 bases from J; bases unmatched to any gene: 13. CDR3 length equals 18 residues. The CDR3 region has the DNA TGTGCCAGCAGCTTAACCTTGCAAGCCGGGACAGGGGCCTACGAGCAGTACTTC. Protein product: CASSLTLQAGTGAYEQYF.

The J gene is TRBJ1-2, the V gene TRBV14, with D tentatively TRBD1 (5 bases). The germline V gene has CDR1 SGHDN and CDR2 FVKESK. Trimming left V 1 base short and J 4 bases short, with 13 bases between. The CDR3 runs to 15 residues. CDR3 DNA: TGTGCCAGCAGCCAAGTGGGAACAGGTCGCTATGGCTACACCTTC. Protein sequence: CASSQVGTGRYGYTF.

In its sample, this clonotype was seen a few times. This chain joins TRBV11-1 and TRBJ2-7; D may be TRBD1 or TRBD2 (5 bases each). Germline values: CDR1 SGHAT, CDR2 FQDESV (reference sequence). The CDR3 consists of 18 residues. V shed 2 bases and J shed 1 base, with 21 bases lying between them. This chain's CDR3 is CASSLYEGMGTSSYEQYF. The CDR3 nucleotides read TGTGCCAGCAGCTTATATGAGGGTATGGGGACCTCATCCTACGAGCAGTACTTC.

This clonotype was counted at least ten times. The chain couples TRBV29-1 to TRBJ1-4, with D possibly being TRBD1 (5 bases). V shed 7 bases and J shed 0 bases, with 9 bases lying between them. CDR1 is SQVTM and CDR2 is ANQGSEA in the germline V gene. The CDR3 runs 13 residues. The CDR3 nucleotides are TGCAGCGGGGGGTATGCAACTAATGAAAAACTGTTTTTT. Its translation is CSGGYATNEKLFF.

The rearrangement uses TRBV6-2 or TRBV6-3 and TRBJ2-6; D is uncertain. V was trimmed by 0 bases and J by 2 bases, leaving 11 bases between them. CDR3 length: 17 residues. Germline V CDR1 and CDR2: MNHEY, SVGEGT. The CDR3 region has the DNA TGTGCCAGCAGTTACTCTCGGGTTTTTACTGGGGCCAACGTCCTGACTTTC. This codes for CASSYSRVFTGANVLTF.

This sequence joins TRBV7-6 and TRBJ2-3; 13 nucleotides agree with TRBD2. CDR3 length equals 20 residues. The junction had 13 bases not matched to a gene; V was cut back by 2 bases and J by 2 bases. Per the germline V gene, CDR1 is SGHVS and CDR2 is FNYEAQ. CDR3: CASSLSLLAGGKRDTDTQYF. CDR3 bases: TGTGCCAGCAGCTTATCCCTACTAGCGGGGGGGAAAAGGGACACAGATACGCAGTATTTT.

This clonotype was counted between two and nine times. The V and J genes are TRBV7-9 and TRBJ2-4; the D gene is possibly TRBD2 (5 bases). Germline assignment: CDR1 SEHNR and CDR2 FQNEAQ (reference sequence). The CDR3 spans 14 residues. V lost 8 bases and J lost 3, with 14 bases in between. This chain's CDR3 is CASGAKGGKNIQYF. As DNA, the CDR3 is TGTGCCAGCGGCGCAAAAGGAGGCAAAAACATTCAGTACTTC.

This clonotype was seen many times. The genes are TRBV6-2 or TRBV6-3 and TRBJ2-4; D possibly corresponds to TRBD2 (5 bases). V lost 6 bases and J lost 0, with 9 bases in between. This CDR3 has 14 amino acids. Germline V gene sequence: CDR1 MNHEY, CDR2 SVGEGT. The CDR3 spells CASSGRGAKNIQYF. For the CDR3, the DNA is TGTGCCAGCAGCGGTCGGGGAGCCAAAAACATTCAGTACTTC.

This clonotype was picked up many times. CDR3 residues: CATKRVTEAFF. CDR3 sequence (DNA): TGTGCCACCAAAAGGGTCACTGAAGCTTTCTTT. The rearrangement links TRBV28 to TRBJ1-1, with D uncertain. CDR1 is MDHEN, CDR2 SYDVKM, per germline. V gave up 10 bases and J gave up 4 bases, with 10 bases separating them. The CDR3 totals 11 residues.

This clonotype was counted between two and nine times. The chain joins TRBV20-1 to TRBJ2-4, with D perhaps matching TRBD2 (6 bases). This CDR3 region has 13 residues. V lost 7 bases to trimming and J lost 0 bases, with 10 bases between them. CDR1 and CDR2 (germline): DFQATT, SNEGSKA (reference sequence). CDR3 loop: CSGRGLAKNIQYF. The CDR3 DNA reads as TGCAGTGGTAGGGGACTAGCCAAAAACATTCAGTACTTC.

The gene calls are TRBV28 and TRBJ2-7; D gene unclear. The germline V gene encodes CDR1 MDHEN and CDR2 SYDVKM. The CDR3 runs to 11 residues. Between the trimmed V and J ends, which lost 5 bases and 7 bases, there was a span of 9 bases. The chain's CDR3 is CASSVLGEQYF. CDR3 in DNA: TGTGCCAGCAGTGTCCTGGGGGAGCAGTACTTC.

This clonotype was seen a handful of times. The V and J genes are TRBV2 and TRBJ1-4, with D unresolved. CDR1 is SNHLY and CDR2 is FYNNEI in the germline V gene. Trimming stripped 4 bases from V and 6 bases from J, with 9 bases between. The CDR3 extends over 13 amino acids. This CDR3 reads CASSAREDEKLFF. The CDR3 DNA is TGTGCCAGCAGTGCACGGGAGGATGAAAAACTGTTTTTT.

This clonotype was observed a handful of times. This chain connects TRBV6-5 to TRBJ1-2; TRBD1 matches at 8 bases. The germline V gene encodes CDR1 MNHEY and CDR2 SVGAGI. J lost 4 bases, V lost 10 bases, and 8 bases had no gene match. The CDR3 length is 13 residues. CDR3 nucleotides: TGTGCCACCTCTGGACAGGGCTCCTATGGCTACACCTTC. This encodes CATSGQGSYGYTF.

The chain couples TRBV6-2 or TRBV6-3 to TRBJ1-1, with D possibly matching TRBD1 (5 bases). V lost 6 bases, J lost 1 base, and 15 bases lay in between. The CDR3 covers 15 residues. The germline V gene has CDR1 MNHEY and CDR2 SVGEGT. CDR3 DNA sequence: TGTGCCAGCAGCCCTATCCGTCAGGGGAACACTGAAGCTTTCTTT. Translation: CASSPIRQGNTEAFF.

A few counts support this clonotype. The chain carries TRBV10-2 and TRBJ2-1, with 13 bases matching TRBD2. The CDR3 loop spans 15 amino acids. In germline, CDR1 is WSHSY, CDR2 SAAADI. Unmatched junction bases numbered 4, after V lost 6 bases and J lost 5 bases. The CDR3 nucleotides are TGCGCCAGCAGGGTAGGACTAGCGGGGGACAATGAGCAGTTCTTC. This translates into CASRVGLAGDNEQFF.

This clonotype was seen only a few times. The CDR3 loop reads CASSWVRGGTQYF. The CDR3 DNA follows: TGTGCCAGCAGTTGGGTCCGTGGTGGGACCCAGTACTTC. The gene calls are TRBV28 and TRBJ2-5; D remains unclear. There are 13 residues in the CDR3. The germline CDR1 and CDR2 sequences are MDHEN and SYDVKM. The ends were cut back, 4 bases at V and 7 bases at J, with 13 bases in the middle.

Ten or more counts support this clonotype. The rearrangement joins TRBV2 to TRBJ2-7, with 8 bases matching TRBD1. Germline CDR1 is SNHLY and CDR2 is FYNNEI. The CDR3 runs to 14 residues. Unmatched junction bases numbered 7, after V lost 5 bases and J lost 4 bases. CDR3 nucleotide sequence: TGTGCCAGCAGTCTAGGACAGGGCGGGTACGAGCAGTACTTC. Protein: CASSLGQGGYEQYF. Using reference TRBV2 and TRBJ2-7 for the parts outside the CDR3, the full variable domain is EPEVTQTPSHQVTQMGQEVILRCVPISNHLYFYWYRQILGQKVEFLVSFYNNEISEKSEIFDDQFSVERPDGSNFTLKIRSTKLEDSAMYFCASSLGQGGYEQYFGPGTRLTVT.

The chain uses TRBV4-3 and TRBJ1-1, with D maybe TRBD1 (6 bases). V lost 4 bases to trimming and J lost 3 bases, with 15 bases between them. The V gene's germline CDR1 is LGHNA and CDR2 YSLEER. The CDR3 spans 15 residues. CDR3 nucleotides: TGCGCCAGCAGCCCCGAGGCCGACAGGCACACTGAAGCTTTCTTT. This codes for CASSPEADRHTEAFF.

This chain joins TRBV10-3 and TRBJ2-7, with D unresolved. Germline CDR1 is ENHRY and CDR2 is SYGVKD. CDR3 size: 13 residues. V was pared by 0 bases and J by 3 bases, with 6 bases between. CDR3 DNA: TGTGCCATCAGTGAGTCGACGAGCTACGAGCAGTACTTC. It yields the protein CAISESTSYEQYF.

The V and J genes are TRBV12-3 or TRBV12-4 and TRBJ2-1; D is unresolved. The CDR3 spans 12 residues. The ends were cut back, 6 bases at V and 7 bases at J, with 10 bases in the middle. The CDR3, as DNA: TGTGCCAGCAGATCCACAGTTAATGAGCAGTTCTTC. Amino acid sequence: CASRSTVNEQFF.

J is TRBJ1-4 and V is TRBV19, with D uncertain. CDR3 size: 15 residues. Germline CDR1 and CDR2: LNHDA and SQIVND (reference sequence). V was pared by 6 bases and J by 3 bases, with 14 bases between. Written as DNA, the CDR3 is TGTGCCAGTAGCACCGGCTGGGCTGCTAATGAAAAACTGTTTTTT. This gives the protein CASSTGWAANEKLFF. Variable domain in full (rest from reference TRBV19 and TRBJ1-4): DGGITQSPKYLFRKEGQNVTLSCEQNLNHDAMYWYRQDPGQGLRLIYYSQIVNDFQKGDIAEGYSVSREKKESFPLTVTSAQKNPTAFYLCASSTGWAANEKLFFGSGTQLSVL.

Many counts were recorded for this clonotype. V usage is TRBV5-1 and J usage is TRBJ2-7; 9 bases fit TRBD1. Germline V gene sequence: CDR1 SGHRS, CDR2 YFSETQ. The CDR3 consists of 15 residues. V lost 4 bases and J lost 3; bases outside the gene matches: 8. The CDR3 nucleotides are TGCGCCAGCAGCGCTTTACAGGGGGCACACTACGAGCAGTACTTC. This codes for CASSALQGAHYEQYF.

This clonotype occurred once. V gene TRBV15 combines with J gene TRBJ2-3, with D perhaps TRBD2 (7 bases). Germline V gene sequence: CDR1 LNHNV, CDR2 YYDKDF (reference sequence). The CDR3 contains 15 residues. Trimming took 5 bases from V and 3 from J, leaving 15 bases between them. CDR3: CATSPRGAETDTQYF. CDR3 DNA sequence: TGTGCCACCAGCCCCCGGGGGGCTGAAACAGATACGCAGTATTTT.

The sample holds many counts of this clonotype. The V and J genes are TRBV12-3 or TRBV12-4 and TRBJ1-5, with D possibly being TRBD1 (5 bases). Between the trimmed V and J ends, which lost 2 bases and 9 bases, there was a span of 14 bases. This CDR3 has 14 residues. For the CDR3, the DNA is TGTGCCAGCAGTTTAAAGGGGCGCGGTTGGCCCCAGCATTTT. Translation: CASSLKGRGWPQHF.

This clonotype was recorded a few times. The chain has TRBV27 and TRBJ1-6; D call uncertain. Germline CDR1 and CDR2: MNHEY and SMNVEV (reference sequence). Trimming removed 5 bases at V and 7 bases at J, with 15 bases between. The CDR3 sequence is 15 residues long. DNA of the CDR3: TGTGCCAGCAGTCTAGCGTCGGAGCGGAATTCACCCCTCCACTTT. Its protein is CASSLASERNSPLHF.

This clonotype has a handful of counts. The chain recombines TRBV10-3 with TRBJ1-2, with 8 nucleotides matching TRBD1. Germline values: CDR1 ENHRY, CDR2 SYGVKD. The ends lost 6 bases at V and 4 bases at J; junction bases unmatched: 7. The CDR3 consists of 14 residues. In nucleotides, the CDR3 is TGTGCCATCAGGAAGCCGGGACAGGCCTATGGCTACACCTTC. Residues: CAIRKPGQAYGYTF.